This T cell receptor (beta chain) is drawn from a study of cytomegalovirus exposure and HLA in healthy donors (dated by TCRdb to 2017 to 2019). Describing the broader study: In an earlier analysis of about 560 of the donors, about 270 Gb of sequence data and just under 120 million unique TCR beta sequences from 180 million or so T cells were reported. An early release that covered about 640 HLA-typed donors contained around 300 gigabases of sequencing data and some 87 million unique TCR sequences. Of the approximately 400 genotyped donors, approximately 81% were placed in the genetic ancestry cluster associated with self-reported Caucasian donors. The aim of the study was to test whether cataloging public T cell receptors could identify signatures of past pathogen exposure. The T cell repertoires of 670 or so subjects were profiled by immunosequencing and related to cytomegalovirus serostatus. Along with the approximately 620-subject first cohort, a separate validation cohort of 120 different subjects was used. The study combined high-throughput TCR immunosequencing, statistical association of individual TCRs with disease status, and machine learning to predict cytomegalovirus infection status. In a later analysis, previously published TCR beta repertoires from several hundred donors were re-analyzed and high-resolution HLA genotyping was added so that TCR occurrence patterns could be studied. The later analysis used no new phenotypic data to find candidate immune exposures, relying instead on TCR beta sequences and their occurrence across donors. An earlier analysis of around 540 of the donors applied high-throughput TCR beta sequencing to assess whether each TCR beta V gene segment acted as functional or pseudogenic. Donor age, sex, ethnicity and CMV serostatus were collected together with the repertoire data. A later genetic analysis used genome-wide SNP genotypes for about 65% of the 666 donors, treating that subset as a discovery cohort. All discovery cohort repertoires had been generated using a single sequencing platform. Both class I and class II loci were covered by HLA typing, at four-digit resolution. Typing coverage varied by locus: roughly 620-640 donors for A, B, C, DRB1 and DQB1; approximately 500 for DQA1; about 590 for DPA1; roughly 450 for DPB1. Several DR-DQ haplotypes were treated as single units for association and clustering because of strong linkage in the cohort. On average, roughly 240,000 unique TCR beta nucleotide sequences were sequenced per donor among 350 to 400 genotyped donors of the cohort, with 15% to 20% of those sequences being non-productive.

What the authors observed across the whole study: Most TCR sequences were observed very rarely across donors, whereas some public TCRs were present in many individuals. In a later analysis, most CMV-associated TCR beta chains were found to appear HLA-restricted, with HLA associations seemingly driven largely by CMV exposure. Broadly in line with IMGT annotations, most TCR beta V segments showed up in productive rearrangements about 87% or about 30% of the time in an earlier analysis of several hundred of the donors. The earlier analysis of some 560 of the donors excluded some 16 rarely observed V segments, including chromosome 9 orphons, because counts were too low. Strong co-occurrence of HLA alleles, especially DR and DQ, made assigning TCR associations to individual alleles difficult. Some IMGT-functional V segments, including TRBV6-2 and TRBV6-3, could not be told apart with the 87-base-pair reads, so those segments were excluded. A later genetic analysis reported fewer N-insertions in productive TCRs among donors in an Asian-associated ancestry cluster than the roughly 620-donor mean. A later analysis associated about 17,000 TCR beta sequences with specific HLA alleles at a false discovery rate of 0.05. The classifier was reported to diagnose cytomegalovirus status with high specificity and sensitivity in both the original cohort and the validation cohort. Because HLA typing was missing for some donors at each locus, association tests included only the typed subset. Roughly uniform sequencing depth across donors was assumed in presence/absence analyses, although this assumption may not hold. A few of the identified cytomegalovirus-associated TCR beta chains were confirmed in vitro to be specific for cytomegalovirus antigens. A further reported finding was that TCR beta sequences accurately predicted the HLA-A and HLA-B alleles for most subjects in the first cohort. CMV serostatus was the only immune exposure information available for the cohort. An association between a missense DCLRE1C variant and V-gene and J-gene trimming of TCR beta chains was found in a later genetic analysis and replicated in an independent cohort. According to a later analysis, parvovirus B19, influenza, CMV and Epstein-Barr virus appeared linked to several top co-occurrence clusters. Correlated functional status among segregating V segments might be attributable to linkage disequilibrium, but an unknown experimental factor could not be ruled out. The authors suggested that the approach could potentially be generalized to other disease states and immunological phenotypes. A later analysis found that TCR association rates varied across HLA loci, with DRB1 alleles showing the most associated TCRs and HLA-C alleles the fewest. The study listed 164 TCR beta chains as associated with cytomegalovirus. The cohort was sequenced for TCR beta chains only, and without alpha or paired-chain data the features that could be detected were limited. The sequencing pipeline was judged likely to have produced a cluster of highly shared sequence variants as a technical artifact. In a later analysis, HLA-associated TCR beta chains showed more clonal expansion and lower generation probabilities than non-associated chains that were equally common.

In total, 500 to 700 healthy bone marrow donors made up the cohort. At the time of sampling, every cohort member was nominally healthy, though immune exposures that went unrecorded were likely present. The donor tested CMV seropositive and was one of the 289 seropositive cohort members. A peripheral blood sample was collected from each donor, and TCR beta sequencing was performed on peripheral blood mononuclear cells. The Qiagen DNeasy Blood Extraction Kit was used to extract genomic DNA from the blood cell samples. Library preparation was by the immunoSEQ multiplex PCR assay. A mixture of 60 forward primers for TCR Vbeta segments and 13 reverse primers for TCR Jbeta segments was used in the multiplex PCR. A multiplex PCR assay on genomic DNA amplified the CDR3 region of rearranged TCR beta genes. The amplified TCR beta libraries were sequenced on the Illumina HiSeq System as 87-base-pair reads. Per the source publication's procedure: Across the 600 to 700 repertoires, a later analysis counted approximately 83 million unique TCR beta chains, roughly 11 million of which were shared by at least two donors. To remove PCR and sequencing errors, raw reads were error-corrected and collapsed into unique sequences using a nearest-neighbor algorithm that merged closely related sequences. CDR3 sequences were aligned to IMGT reference sequences to assign V, D and J gene segments. For a sequence to be retained, at least a six-nucleotide match to both a V gene segment and a J gene segment was required. A rearrangement counted as productive if the CDR3 had no stop codons and remained in frame with V and J, and every other rearrangement counted as non-productive. CDR3 was defined by IMGT convention, running from the second conserved V-encoded cysteine to the conserved J-encoded phenylalanine. Sequences without an unambiguous match to a single V gene segment were excluded from the earlier analysis of about 600 of the donors. In an earlier analysis of about 590 of the donors, a V segment was called functional when productive rearrangements were above 56.7%, and segregating when the standard deviation between donors exceeded 5%. A statistical classification framework was built to diagnose cytomegalovirus status from the catalog of TCR beta chain sequences. V and J gene assignment, in a later analysis, came from comparing TCR nucleotide sequences with IMGT/GENE-DB human TR gene sequences. Using the TCRdist pipeline, a later analysis assigned CDR3 sequences along with most-parsimonious VDJ recombination scenarios. In a later analysis, every TCR beta chain was defined by the combination of its CDR3 amino acid sequence and its V-gene family, and reads without a unique V-gene family were dropped. To address suspected cross-contamination and a sequencing artifact, a later analysis removed 592 highly shared, low-generation-probability nucleotide sequences. In a later analysis, a clonal expansion index for each public chain was calculated from normalized within-repertoire ranks of inferred template counts. In a later analysis, generation probabilities were computed using a VDJ recombination model fitted to out-of-frame rearrangements, and the results were checked against IGoR. Hypergeometric tests were used in a later analysis to score TCR-TCR, TCR-HLA and TCR-CMV co-occurrence, with a repertoire-size bias correction applied to the TCR pairs. To estimate false discovery rates, a later analysis permuted the HLA or CMV assignments 20 times. A later analysis grouped co-occurring TCRs with DBSCAN, adding TCRdist sequence similarity when clustering within HLA-allele-positive subsets. For co-occurrence clustering, repertoires with fewer than 30,000 or more than 120,000 public chains were excluded, along with about five repertoires with anomalous nucleotide sharing. This immuneACCESS table, as held by TCRdb, lists in-frame sequences with V and J called but not all clones. Of the missing ones, under half trace to an unresolved V gene in checked studies; the others have no known cause. For V, J and clone size, that table is used; D and trimming come from the DNA. In all, the sample holds 70,000 or so clones, and more than 75% of those were seen once. The ten biggest clones cover about 8% of the sample.

V and J are truncated by 6 bases and 1 base respectively, leaving an intervening sequence of 12 bases. Reading from cysteine to phenylalanine, the CDR3 counts 14 amino acids. Only CDR3 DNA remains: 42 bases, in frame from the first base. The germline V gene encodes CDR1 SEHNR and CDR2 FQNEAQ (reference sequence). This clone was seen more than once but under ten times. Its antigen target is currently unknown. Per-base quality was not reported, and no clone a single base away is much larger than it. The source is a man aged 18-30 years in good health and CMV-seropositive. Sequenced material: PBMCs. The sequence is built from TRBV7-9 and TRBJ2-5; a tentative D call is TRBD1 (6 bases match). DNA sequence: TGTGCCAGCAGACCTACAGGGAGCCAAGAGACCCAGTACTTC. Its amino acids are CASRPTGSQETQYF.